This TCR beta chain appears in the sequencing data of a study of beta chain features in type 1 diabetes. Study-level results: Whether TCRB rearrangement is influenced by HLA type was left unresolved in this analysis. Type 1 diabetes patients had moderately but significantly shorter TCRB CDR3s in all four CD4+ subsets.

This clone was seen a handful of times. The antigen remains undetermined. CD4+ naive, central memory, regulatory and stem cell-like memory cells were sorted via CD45RO/CCR7/CD25/CD127/CD95/CD27. The investigators reverse transcribed all of the isolated RNA, so they sequenced expressed TCRB transcripts. Naive, central memory and regulatory T cell samples produced a mean of approximately 3.5 million reads. Some clones are missing from TCRdb's copy, which holds only in-frame ones; the method was immunoSEQ multiplex PCR. The data hold 160,000 or so clones, with around 8.4% observed a single time. The CDR3 contains 14 residues. Germline V lookup: CDR1 LNHDA, CDR2 SQIVND (reference sequence). The V and J ends lost 6 bases and 2 bases, in that order; junction bases with no gene match: 3.

This sequence was found in a woman aged 18 to 35 with type 1 diabetes. This chain uses TRBV19 with TRBJ1-5; TRBD1 matches at 8 bases. Material for sequencing was central memory CD4+ T cells from blood. CDR3 sequence (DNA): TGTGCCAGTAGCGTGACAGGGGGCAATCAGCCCCAGCATTTT. The encoded protein is CASSVTGGNQPQHF. Supplemented by reference TRBV19 and TRBJ1-5, the full variable domain reads DGGITQSPKYLFRKEGQNVTLSCEQNLNHDAMYWYRQDPGQGLRLIYYSQIVNDFQKGDIAEGYSVSREKKESFPLTVTSAQKNPTAFYLCASSVTGGNQPQHFGDGTRLSIL.